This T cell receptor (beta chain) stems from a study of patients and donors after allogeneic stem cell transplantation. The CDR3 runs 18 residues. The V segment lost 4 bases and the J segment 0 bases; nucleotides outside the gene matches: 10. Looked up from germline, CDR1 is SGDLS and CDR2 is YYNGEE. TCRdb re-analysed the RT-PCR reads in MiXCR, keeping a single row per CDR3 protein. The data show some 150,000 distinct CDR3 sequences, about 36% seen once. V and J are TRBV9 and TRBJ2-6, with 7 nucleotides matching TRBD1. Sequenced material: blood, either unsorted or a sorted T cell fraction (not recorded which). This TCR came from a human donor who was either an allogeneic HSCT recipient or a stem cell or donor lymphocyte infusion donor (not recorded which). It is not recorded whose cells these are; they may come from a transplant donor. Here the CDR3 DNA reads TGTGCCAGCAGCAACCGGGACAGTCTCTACTCTGGGGCCAACGTCCTGACTTTC. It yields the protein CASSNRDSLYSGANVLTF.